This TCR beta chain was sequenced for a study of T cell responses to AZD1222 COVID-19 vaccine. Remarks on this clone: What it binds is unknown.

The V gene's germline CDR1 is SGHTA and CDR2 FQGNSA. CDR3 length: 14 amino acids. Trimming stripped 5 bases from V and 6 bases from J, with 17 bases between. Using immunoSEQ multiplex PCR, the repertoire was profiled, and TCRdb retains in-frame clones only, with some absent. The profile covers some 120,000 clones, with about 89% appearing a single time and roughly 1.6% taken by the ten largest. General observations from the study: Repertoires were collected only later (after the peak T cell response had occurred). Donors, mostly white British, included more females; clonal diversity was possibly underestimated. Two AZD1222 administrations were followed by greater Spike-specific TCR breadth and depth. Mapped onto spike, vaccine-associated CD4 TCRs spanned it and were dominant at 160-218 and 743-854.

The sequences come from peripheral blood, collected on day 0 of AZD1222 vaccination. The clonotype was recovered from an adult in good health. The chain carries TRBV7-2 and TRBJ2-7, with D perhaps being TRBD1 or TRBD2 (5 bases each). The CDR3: CASSPQGTSTEQYF. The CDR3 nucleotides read TGTGCCAGCAGCCCGCAAGGGACCTCGACCGAGCAGTACTTC.